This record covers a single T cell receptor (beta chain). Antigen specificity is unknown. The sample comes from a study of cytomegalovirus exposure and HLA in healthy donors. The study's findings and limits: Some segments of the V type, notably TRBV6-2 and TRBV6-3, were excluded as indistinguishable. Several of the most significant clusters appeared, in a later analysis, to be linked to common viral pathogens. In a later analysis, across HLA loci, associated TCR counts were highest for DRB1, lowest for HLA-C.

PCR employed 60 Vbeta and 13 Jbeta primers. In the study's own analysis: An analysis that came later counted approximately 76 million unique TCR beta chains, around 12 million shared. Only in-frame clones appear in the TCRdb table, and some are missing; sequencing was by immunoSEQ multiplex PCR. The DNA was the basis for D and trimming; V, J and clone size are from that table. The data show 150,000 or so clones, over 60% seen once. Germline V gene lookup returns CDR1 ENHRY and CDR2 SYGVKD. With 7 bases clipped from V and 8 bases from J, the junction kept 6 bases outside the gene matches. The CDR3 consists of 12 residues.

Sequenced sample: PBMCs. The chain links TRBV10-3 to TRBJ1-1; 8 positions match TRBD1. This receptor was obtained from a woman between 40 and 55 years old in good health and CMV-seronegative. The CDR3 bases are TGTGCCATCAAGGCAGGGGGCGACGAAGCTTTCTTT. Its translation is CAIKAGGDEAFF.